A selection of T cell receptor beta chains follows, all from one sample in a study of OX40 agonist ivuxolimab in advanced cancers. Assay used: immunoSEQ multiplex PCR; TCRdb lists only in-frame clones, some missing. Among about 53,000 clones, roughly 84% were seen once, and the ten largest hold less than 15%. The starting material was CD4+ or CD8+ T cells sorted from blood, obtained in a trial of the OX40 agonist ivuxolimab. These receptors came from an adult with an advanced solid tumor such as melanoma, head and neck, liver or kidney cancer. CDR3s include the opening cysteine and the closing phenylalanine or tryptophan. The D gene is left open where the match is weak. Rows give clone size only sometimes, using once, few, many, or a class for an expanded clone.

clone_size	v_call	j_call	d_call	cdr3_aa	cdr3_nt
few	TRBV30	TRBJ2-7	.	CAWSGSNTYEQYF	TGTGCCTGGAGTGGATCAAACACCTACGAGCAGTACTTC
.	TRBV28	TRBJ1-5	TRBD1	CASSQDRGRIQPQHF	TGTGCCAGCAGTCAAGACAGGGGGCGAATTCAGCCCCAGCATTTT
.	TRBV4-2	TRBJ2-3	TRBD2	CASSQDLPAGGSTDTQYF	TGTGCCAGCAGCCAAGATCTACCGGCGGGAGGGAGCACAGATACGCAGTATTTT
.	TRBV6-5	TRBJ2-1	.	CASSGAYGGNEQFF	TGTGCCAGCAGTGGGGCTTATGGAGGCAATGAGCAGTTCTTC
.	TRBV7-7	TRBJ2-7	.	CASSQSEEYEQYF	TGTGCCAGCAGCCAATCCGAGGAGTACGAGCAGTACTTC
.	TRBV28	TRBJ1-3	.	CASSFFQGFGNTIYF	TGTGCCAGCAGTTTTTTCCAGGGCTTTGGAAACACCATATATTTT
once	TRBV5-5	TRBJ2-5	TRBD1	CASSLGTAGGALETQYF	TGTGCCAGCAGCTTGGGCACGGCAGGGGGCGCTTTAGAGACCCAGTACTTC
.	TRBV5-5	TRBJ1-6	.	CASSVQGGYSPLHF	TGTGCCAGCAGCGTACAGGGTGGGTATTCACCCCTCCACTTT
.	TRBV5-4	TRBJ2-7	.	CASSLAYEQYF	TGTGCCAGCAGCTTGGCCTACGAGCAGTACTTC
few	TRBV28	TRBJ1-5	.	CASSRVGDNQPQHF	TGTGCCAGCAGCCGGGTTGGGGACAATCAGCCCCAGCATTTT
once	TRBV5-1	TRBJ2-6	TRBD2	CASSPPATSGSSGANVLTF	TGCGCCAGCAGCCCCCCCGCGACTAGCGGCAGCTCTGGGGCCAACGTCCTGACTTTC
.	TRBV30	TRBJ1-2	TRBD1	CAWSAVGGGFGYTF	TGTGCCTGGAGTGCGGTAGGGGGCGGTTTTGGCTACACCTTC
.	TRBV6-1	TRBJ2-3	.	CASSERGGRDTQYF	TGTGCCAGCAGTGAAAGGGGGGGCAGAGATACGCAGTATTTT
.	TRBV28	TRBJ2-1	.	CASSYNEQFF	TGTGCCAGCAGTTACAATGAGCAGTTCTTC
.	TRBV29-1	TRBJ1-6	.	CSVSNGGNSPLHF	TGCAGCGTTTCGAACGGGGGTAATTCACCCCTCCACTTT
.	TRBV5-1	TRBJ2-2	.	CASSLARTPGAGELFF	TGCGCCAGCAGCTTGGCTAGGACGCCAGGGGCCGGGGAGCTGTTTTTT
.	TRBV5-5	TRBJ2-1	.	CASSPGGGSHYEQFF	TGTGCCAGCAGTCCCGGGGGCGGGAGTCATTATGAGCAGTTCTTC
once	TRBV7-2	TRBJ1-5	TRBD1	CASSLRAGGLSNQPQHF	TGTGCCAGCAGCTTAAGGGCAGGGGGCTTGAGCAATCAGCCCCAGCATTTT
.	TRBV2	TRBJ2-2	TRBD1	CASRDTGARTGELFF	TGTGCCAGCAGAGACACAGGGGCGAGGACCGGGGAGCTGTTTTTT
.	TRBV27	TRBJ1-1	.	CASRGFLRTNTEAFF	TGTGCCAGCAGGGGTTTCTTACGGACGAACACTGAAGCTTTCTTT
once	TRBV30	TRBJ2-1	.	CAWAPRNEQFF	TGTGCCTGGGCACCAAGGAATGAGCAGTTCTTC
few	TRBV18	TRBJ1-1	TRBD1	CASRDRVGTEAFF	TGTGCCAGCCGTGACAGGGTTGGCACTGAAGCTTTCTTT
.	TRBV6-6	TRBJ2-2	TRBD1	CAIRQGLNTGELFF	TGTGCCATCCGACAGGGCCTAAACACCGGGGAGCTGTTTTTT
.	TRBV5-8	TRBJ2-1	.	CASSLQRNEQFF	TGTGCCAGCAGCTTACAACGGAATGAGCAGTTCTTC